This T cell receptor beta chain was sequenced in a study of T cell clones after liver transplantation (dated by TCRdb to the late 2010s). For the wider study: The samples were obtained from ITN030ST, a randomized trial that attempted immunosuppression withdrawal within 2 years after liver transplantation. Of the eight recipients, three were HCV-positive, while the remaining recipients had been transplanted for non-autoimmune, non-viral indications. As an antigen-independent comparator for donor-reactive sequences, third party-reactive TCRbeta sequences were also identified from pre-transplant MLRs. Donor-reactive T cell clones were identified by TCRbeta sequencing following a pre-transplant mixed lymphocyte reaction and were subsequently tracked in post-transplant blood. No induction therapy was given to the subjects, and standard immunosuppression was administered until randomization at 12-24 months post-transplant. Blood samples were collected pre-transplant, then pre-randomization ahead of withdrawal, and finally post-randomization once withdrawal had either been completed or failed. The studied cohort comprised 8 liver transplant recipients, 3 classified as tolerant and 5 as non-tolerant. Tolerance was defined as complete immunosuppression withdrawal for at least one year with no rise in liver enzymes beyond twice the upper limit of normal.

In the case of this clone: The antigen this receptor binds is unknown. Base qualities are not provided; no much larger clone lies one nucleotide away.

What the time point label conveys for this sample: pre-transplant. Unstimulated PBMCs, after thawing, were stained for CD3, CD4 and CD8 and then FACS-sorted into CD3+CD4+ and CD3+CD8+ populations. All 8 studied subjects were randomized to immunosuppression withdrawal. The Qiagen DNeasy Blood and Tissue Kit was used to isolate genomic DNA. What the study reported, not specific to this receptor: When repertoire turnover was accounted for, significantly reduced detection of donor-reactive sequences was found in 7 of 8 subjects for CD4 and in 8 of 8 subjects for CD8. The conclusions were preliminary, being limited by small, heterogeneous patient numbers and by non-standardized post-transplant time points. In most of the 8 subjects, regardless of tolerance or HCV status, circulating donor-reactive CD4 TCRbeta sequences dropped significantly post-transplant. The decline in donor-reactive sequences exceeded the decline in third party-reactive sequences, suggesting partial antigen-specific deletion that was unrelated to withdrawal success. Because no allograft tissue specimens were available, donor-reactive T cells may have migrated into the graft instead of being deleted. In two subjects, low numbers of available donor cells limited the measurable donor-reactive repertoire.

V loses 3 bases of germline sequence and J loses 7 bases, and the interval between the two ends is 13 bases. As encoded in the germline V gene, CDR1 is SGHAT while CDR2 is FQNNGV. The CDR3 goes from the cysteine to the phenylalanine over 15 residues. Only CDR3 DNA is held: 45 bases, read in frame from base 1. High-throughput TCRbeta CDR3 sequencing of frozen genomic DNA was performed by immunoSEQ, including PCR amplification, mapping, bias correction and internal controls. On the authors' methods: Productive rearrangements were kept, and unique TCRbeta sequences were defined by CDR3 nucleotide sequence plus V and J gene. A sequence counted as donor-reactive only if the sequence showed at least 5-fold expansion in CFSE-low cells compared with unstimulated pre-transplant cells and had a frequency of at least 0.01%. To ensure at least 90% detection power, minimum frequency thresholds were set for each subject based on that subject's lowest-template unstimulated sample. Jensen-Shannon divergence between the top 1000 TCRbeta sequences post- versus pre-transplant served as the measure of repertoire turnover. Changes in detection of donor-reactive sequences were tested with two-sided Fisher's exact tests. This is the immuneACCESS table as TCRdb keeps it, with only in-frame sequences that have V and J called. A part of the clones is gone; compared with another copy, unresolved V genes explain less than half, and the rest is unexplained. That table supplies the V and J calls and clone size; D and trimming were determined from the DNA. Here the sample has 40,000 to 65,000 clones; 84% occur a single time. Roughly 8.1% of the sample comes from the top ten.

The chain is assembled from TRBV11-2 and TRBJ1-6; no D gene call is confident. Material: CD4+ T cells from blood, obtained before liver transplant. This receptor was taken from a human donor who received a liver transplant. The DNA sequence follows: TGTGCCAGCAGCTTCTCCGGGAGAGGAAATTCACCCCTCCACTTT. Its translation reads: CASSFSGRGNSPLHF.